This entry features one T cell receptor beta chain sequence. The data are from a study of blood T cell repertoires in COVID-19. About the research overall: From the United States, Italy and Spain came samples of acute and convalescent COVID-19. T cells, B-cell-depleted T cells, or PBMCs supplied cDNA or gDNA.

Trimming took 3 bases from V and 7 from J, leaving 10 bases between them. The germline gives CDR1 SEHNR, CDR2 FQNEAQ (reference sequence). This CDR3 has 13 amino acids. Authors' processing steps: Estimation of nucleated cell counts was performed using reference gene primer amplification. Clones were sequenced by immunoSEQ multiplex PCR, and TCRdb holds only the in-frame ones, with some missing. V and J calls and clone size come straight from that table; D and trimming were deduced from the DNA. Of roughly 100,000 clones in the sample, about 90% were seen once. While infection was still active, Seattle patients were enrolled and then followed longitudinally.

This sequence originates from a woman between 45 and 65 years old with COVID-19, enrolled during active disease. This chain links TRBV7-9 with TRBJ2-1; TRBD1 is a possible D gene (6 bases). The sequenced sample was peripheral blood. The CDR3 protein is CASSFYQGNEQFF. As DNA, the CDR3 is TGTGCCAGCAGCTTTTACCAGGGGAATGAGCAGTTCTTC.